The rows below give T cell receptor beta chains drawn from one sample of a study of vaccination and CD4 T cells after COVID-19. No antigen is known for these receptors. TCRdb fed the PCR reads into MiXCR, producing one record per CDR3 protein. Among some 6,000 distinct CDR3 sequences listed, 25% to 35% were seen once. The specimen was CD4+ T cells from blood, cultured in vitro. These receptors originate from a human donor in good health. Both conserved end residues are part of each CDR3. The D gene is left open where the match is weak. The size field is filled for only some rows; it gives once, few, many or a size class.

j_call d_call v_call clone_size cdr3_nt cdr3_aa
TRBJ1-2 TRBD1 TRBV9 . TGTGCCAGCAGGCCCCCGGGACAGGGGGCGTATGGCTACACCTTC CASRPPGQGAYGYTF
TRBJ2-5 . TRBV7-2 . TGTGCCAGCAGCTCCGACGGGTGGGGGAGGGGGGCCCAGTACTTC CASSSDGWGRGAQYF
TRBJ1-5 TRBD1 TRBV20-1 medium-sized TGCAGTGCTAGGACAGGGTATGGGAGCAATCAGCCCCAGCATTTT CSARTGYGSNQPQHF
TRBJ2-7 . TRBV6-1 few TGTGCCAGCGGAGGGGTCCTTCGCGAGCAGTACTTC CASGGVLREQYF
TRBJ2-7 TRBD2 TRBV10-3 . TGTGCCATCAGTCACGGGAGGGACCCTGCCCACGAGCAGTACTTC CAISHGRDPAHEQYF
TRBJ1-2 TRBD1 TRBV5-4 few TGTGCCAGCAGGACCGGGACAGCGTCCTATGGCTACACCTTC CASRTGTASYGYTF
TRBJ2-5 . TRBV25-1 . TGTGCCAGCAGTGAGATGGGGTGGCAGGGGAAAGAGACCCAGTACTTC CASSEMGWQGKETQYF
TRBJ1-2 . TRBV29-1 . TGCAGCGTTGAAGCTTTCTCCAGCGTCAACACCTTC CSVEAFSSVNTF
TRBJ2-7 . TRBV2 . TGTGCCAGCAGTGTAGGGACACCCAACGAGCAGTACTTC CASSVGTPNEQYF
TRBJ1-5 . TRBV20-1 medium-sized TGCAGTGCTAACGGGCGGACAGAACGACAGCCCCAGCATTTT CSANGRTERQPQHF
TRBJ1-6 . TRBV12-3/TRBV12-4 . TGTGCCAGCAGTCCCAGACCGAAGAACTCACCCCTCCACTTT CASSPRPKNSPLHF
TRBJ2-5 TRBD2 TRBV7-3 few TGTGCCAGCAGTTCAAACCTAGCGGGGAGTGGGGAGACCCAGTACTTC CASSSNLAGSGETQYF
TRBJ2-7 . TRBV21-1 few TGTGCCAGCAGAAAGTCCCTTCCGGGGAATACCTACGAGCAGTACTTC CASRKSLPGNTYEQYF
TRBJ1-5 . TRBV20-1 . TGCAGTGCTAGCCCCAGGTCAGGTATCAATCAGCCCCAGCATTTT CSASPRSGINQPQHF
TRBJ2-3 . TRBV7-9 few TGTGCCAGCAGCTTTACGGGTTCCACAGATACGCAGTATTTT CASSFTGSTDTQYF
TRBJ1-5 . TRBV24-1 medium-sized TGTGCCACCAGTGGGGGGGGGAATCAGCCCCAGCATTTT CATSGGGNQPQHF
TRBJ1-5 TRBD1 TRBV20-1 . TGCAGTGCTTCCTTACCCGACAGGGGGTTCGGTCAGCCCCAGCATTTT CSASLPDRGFGQPQHF
TRBJ1-1 . TRBV6-5 medium-sized TGTGCCAGCAGTTACTCAGCCCGGGAGGTACGAGCTTTCTTT CASSYSAREVRAFF
TRBJ2-7 . TRBV24-1 . TGTGCCACCAGTGACCCATGCCACAGGATCAGCTCCTACGAGCAGTACTTC CATSDPCHRISSYEQYF
TRBJ1-5 . TRBV7-9 medium-sized TGTGCCAGCAGCTTAGGGGAGGAATGGGACAATCAGCCCCAGCATTTT CASSLGEEWDNQPQHF
TRBJ2-5 . TRBV2 few TGTGCCAGCAGGACGTCAGAGTACCAAGAGACCCAGTACTTC CASRTSEYQETQYF
TRBJ2-1 . TRBV7-6 . TGTGCTAGCAGCTTAAACCGTCAGAATGAGCAGTTCTTC CASSLNRQNEQFF
TRBJ2-5 TRBD2 TRBV5-1 . TGCGCCAGCAGCAGGATCTTAGCGGGGGGTCAAGAGACCCAGTACTTC CASSRILAGGQETQYF
TRBJ1-2 . TRBV3-1 . TGTGCCAGCAGCCAAGGAGGCGAGGGGGGCTACACCTTC CASSQGGEGGYTF
TRBJ1-5 . TRBV3-1 . TGTGCCAGCAGCCGCCGAGGTGCCCAGCCCCAGCATTTT CASSRRGAQPQHF
TRBJ2-1 . TRBV10-2 few TGCGCCAGCAGGCTGTACAATGAGCAGTTCTTC CASRLYNEQFF
TRBJ2-7 TRBD1 TRBV9 . TGTGCCAGCAGCGTAGGACAGGGGATCTCCTACGAGCAGTACTTC CASSVGQGISYEQYF
TRBJ1-1 . TRBV18 . TGTGCCAGCTCAGCACAGGAGAACACTGAAGCTTTCTTT CASSAQENTEAFF
TRBJ1-1 . TRBV19 . TGTGCCAGTAATGGCAGGGGCATGAACACTGAAGCTTTCTTT CASNGRGMNTEAFF
TRBJ1-1 . TRBV20-1 medium-sized TGCAGTGCTAGAGTTGGGGGGAGGGCTGAAGCTTTCTTT CSARVGGRAEAFF
TRBJ2-7 . TRBV6-1 . TGTGCCAGCAGTGATTCAGGGAGCCAACTCCGACAGTACTTC CASSDSGSQLRQYF
TRBJ2-7 TRBD2 TRBV20-1 . TGCAGTGCTAGAGATCCAGCGGGGGTCTCCTACGAGCAGTACTTC CSARDPAGVSYEQYF
TRBJ1-1 . TRBV30 few TGTGCCTACGGACAGAACACTGAAGCTTTCTTT CAYGQNTEAFF
TRBJ1-5 TRBD1 TRBV29-1 . TGCAGCGTTAATTCAGGGGGAGATCAGCCCCAGCATTTT CSVNSGGDQPQHF
TRBJ1-6 TRBD1 TRBV20-1 medium-sized TGCAGTGCTAGAGATCCGGGACAGGGGATTCTCAATTCACCCCTCCACTTT CSARDPGQGILNSPLHF
TRBJ2-7 . TRBV20-1 . TGCAGTGCTAGAGATTACCAGGGAAAATCCTACGAGCAGTACTTC CSARDYQGKSYEQYF
TRBJ1-5 . TRBV2 few TGTGCCAGCAGTGCCAGGGGTTTCGATAGCAATCAGCCCCAGCATTTT CASSARGFDSNQPQHF
TRBJ2-3 . TRBV19 . TGTGCCAGTAGTTATAGGGTCGAGGGGTCCGATACGCAGTATTTT CASSYRVEGSDTQYF
TRBJ1-1 . TRBV7-9 few TGTGCCAGCATAGCCCGGGGGTACACTGAAGCTTTCTTT CASIARGYTEAFF
TRBJ2-5 . TRBV5-4 few TGTGCCAGCAGCTTGTCGTTGGGGGGCGCGGAGACCCAGTACTTC CASSLSLGGAETQYF
TRBJ2-3 TRBD2 TRBV29-1 few TGCAGCGTTGAGATTGGCGGGGGAACAGATACGCAGTATTTT CSVEIGGGTDTQYF
TRBJ2-3 . TRBV27 . TGTGCCAGCAGCTCCCCCGGGTCCACAGATACGCAGTATTTT CASSSPGSTDTQYF
TRBJ2-7 . TRBV20-1 few TGCAGTGCTAGTAAGGGGTCGACGCCTGGATACGAGCAGTACTTC CSASKGSTPGYEQYF
TRBJ2-1 . TRBV7-2 few TGTGCCAGCAGCTTAGGTGGGGGGATATACAATGAGCAGTTCTTC CASSLGGGIYNEQFF
TRBJ1-5 . TRBV11-2 . TGTGCCAGCAGCTTAGGTCTGGGGCCCCAGCATTTT CASSLGLGPQHF
TRBJ1-5 . TRBV10-3 medium-sized TGTGCCATCAGTGAGACTCAAGGGTATTGGCAGCCCCAGCATTTT CAISETQGYWQPQHF
TRBJ1-2 . TRBV6-1 medium-sized TGTGCCAGCCCGGGGCAGAACTATGGCTACACCTTC CASPGQNYGYTF
TRBJ2-3 . TRBV20-1 medium-sized TGCAGTGCTGCAGGGGAAGTCGGCACAGATACGCAGTATTTT CSAAGEVGTDTQYF
TRBJ2-3 TRBD1 TRBV24-1 . TGTGCCACCGTGGCTCGCGACAGGGGGAGTGCCGTAGATACGCAGTATTTT CATVARDRGSAVDTQYF
TRBJ2-6 . TRBV6-1 . TGTGCCAGCAGAGAAGGAGCTGGGGCCAACGTCCTGACTTTC CASREGAGANVLTF
TRBJ1-1 TRBD1 TRBV7-9 . TGTGCCAGCTCCGGGACAGGGGGAACTGAAGCTTTCTTT CASSGTGGTEAFF
TRBJ2-5 TRBD1 TRBV5-4 few TGTGCCAGCCTAGACAGGGTTCGTGAGACCCAGTACTTC CASLDRVRETQYF
TRBJ1-2 . TRBV2 few TGTGCCAGCAAGAATGGTCCCGGTGCTTACTATGGCTACACCTTC CASKNGPGAYYGYTF
TRBJ2-5 TRBD2 TRBV6-1 . TGTGCCAGCACCTGGACCGGGACTAGCGGAAGATTCCAAGAGACCCAGTACTTC CASTWTGTSGRFQETQYF
TRBJ2-1 TRBD1 TRBV19 . TGTGCCAGTACCCTAGACAGGGGATTCAAGCATGAGCAGTTCTTC CASTLDRGFKHEQFF
TRBJ2-5 . TRBV2 . TGTGCCAGCAAACGGGACCACCAAGAGACCCAGTACTTC CASKRDHQETQYF
TRBJ2-1 . TRBV7-2 . TGTGCCAGCAGCTTAGCGGCTAGCAACAATGAGCAGTTCTTC CASSLAASNNEQFF
TRBJ1-2 . TRBV9 . TGTGCCAGCAGCCCCCCGAATAACGAGGGCTACACCTTC CASSPPNNEGYTF
TRBJ2-7 TRBD1 TRBV6-4 few TGTGCCAGCAGTGAAAACAGGGGCTACGAGCAGTACTTC CASSENRGYEQYF
TRBJ2-7 . TRBV20-1 . TGCAGTGCTAGAGCCCTTTACGGGGGAGAGCAGTACTTC CSARALYGGEQYF